These 25 T cell receptor beta chains were all obtained from the same sample, sequenced in a study of T cell responses to AZD1222 COVID-19 vaccine. Generated by immunoSEQ multiplex PCR, the TCRdb table keeps only in-frame clones and is missing some. The table records roughly 200,000 clones, approximately 92% of them present only once. The source was peripheral blood, collected on day 0 of AZD1222 vaccination. These receptors came from an adult in good health.

This chain links TRBV3-1 (or the pseudogene TRBV3-2) with TRBJ1-2, with a weak D call TRBD1 (5 bases). The CDR3 is made up of 13 amino acids. Per germline, CDR1 LGHDT and CDR2 YNNKEL (reference sequence). The V and J ends lost 0 bases and 5 bases respectively, with 7 bases between them. The CDR3 here is CASSQDQGYGYTF. As DNA, the CDR3 is TGTGCCAGCAGCCAAGATCAGGGTTATGGCTACACCTTC.

The chain joins TRBV12-3 or TRBV12-4 to TRBJ2-4; D gene uncertain. This CDR3 contains 13 residues. Trimming took 6 bases from V and 8 from J, leaving 14 bases between them. The chain's CDR3 is CASSTNDEDIQYF. CDR3 bases: TGTGCCAGCAGCACGAACGACGAGGACATTCAGTACTTC.

The chain combines TRBV5-3 with TRBJ1-1, with D unresolved. TRBV5-3 is sorted into the ORF group, with uncertain function. CDR3 length: 16 residues. V lost 2 bases, J lost 7 bases, and 21 bases lay in between. CDR3 in amino acids: CARSFGSWPTDGEAFF. CDR3 DNA sequence: TGTGCCAGAAGCTTTGGATCGTGGCCCACGGACGGTGAAGCTTTCTTT.

The chain combines TRBV10-3 with TRBJ2-3, with 7 bases matching TRBD1. This CDR3 is built from 14 residues. Germline V gene data show CDR1 as ENHRY and CDR2 as SYGVKD. The V gene end was trimmed by 0 bases and the J gene end by 4 bases; junction bases not matched to a gene: 1. The DNA of the CDR3 is TGTGCCATCAGTGAGTCGACAGGGCCAGATACGCAGTATTTT. This translates into CAISESTGPDTQYF.

About this clone itself: Within the sample, other DNA sequences also encode this same CDR3. V is TRBV5-1 and J is TRBJ2-5; D call uncertain. There are 13 residues in the CDR3. Germline-derived CDR1 and CDR2 are SGHRS and YFSETQ. The V and J ends lost 0 bases and 2 bases respectively, with 5 bases between them. CDR3 amino acids: CASSLVQQETQYF. CDR3 nucleotide sequence: TGCGCCAGCAGCTTGGTCCAACAAGAGACCCAGTACTTC.

Here the CDR3 reads CASSSGQVPNSPLHF. In nucleotides, the CDR3 is TGTGCCAGCAGTTCTGGACAGGTGCCAAATTCACCCCTCCACTTT. The V and J genes are TRBV27 and TRBJ1-6; 7 bases agree with TRBD1. There are 15 residues in the CDR3. Germline V gives CDR1 MNHEY, CDR2 SMNVEV (reference sequence). With V trimmed by 4 bases and J by 7 bases, 7 bases remained unmatched.

This chain uses TRBV9 with TRBJ1-6; perhaps TRBD1 as D (6 bases). V shed 6 bases and J shed 5 bases, with 15 bases lying between them. Germline V lookup: CDR1 SGDLS, CDR2 YYNGEE. There are 15 residues in the CDR3. The CDR3 DNA reads TGTGCCAGCAACTCAGGGGCTTTCGATAATTCACCCCTCCACTTT. Translated, it gives CASNSGAFDNSPLHF.

V usage is TRBV27 and J usage is TRBJ2-5, with D unclear. This CDR3 has 15 residues. The V end was cut by 0 bases, the J end by 1 base, with 9 bases between. Germline CDR1 reads MNHEY; CDR2 reads SMNVEV (reference sequence). The CDR3 sequence: CASSLSLESQETQYF. The CDR3 coding sequence is TGTGCCAGCAGTTTATCGTTAGAAAGCCAAGAGACCCAGTACTTC.

The chain uses TRBV6-6 and TRBJ2-1, with 10 bases that match TRBD2. The CDR3 totals 15 residues. V shed 5 bases, J shed 7 bases, and the junction held 8 bases outside the gene matches. CDR1 and CDR2 from the germline V gene are MNHNY and SVGAGI (reference sequence). CDR3 coding DNA: TGTGCCAGCAGTAGAAGCGGGGGGGCCGAGAATGAGCAGTTCTTC. Translated: CASSRSGGAENEQFF.

This clone turned up a few times. The V call is TRBV7-9, the J call TRBJ2-2; perhaps TRBD2 as D (5 bases). V lost 1 base to trimming and J lost 6 bases, with 12 bases between them. CDR1 and CDR2 from the germline V gene are SEHNR and FQNEAQ (reference sequence). The CDR3 is 15 residues long. DNA of the CDR3: TGTGCCAGCAGCTTAGGGAATCTAGCCCCCGGGGAGCTGTTTTTT. It yields the protein CASSLGNLAPGELFF. Drawing the rest from reference TRBV7-9 and TRBJ2-2, the complete variable domain is DTGVSQNPRHKITKRGQNVTFRCDPISEHNRLYWYRQTLGQGPEFLTYFQNEAQLEKSRLLSDRFSAERPKGSFSTLEIQRTEQGDSAMYLCASSLGNLAPGELFFGEGSRLTVL.

The CDR3 loop reads CASSLLASGNTIYF. The DNA for the CDR3 is TGTGCCAGCAGTTTATTAGCCTCTGGAAACACCATATATTTT. The chain is built from TRBV28 and TRBJ1-3, with no clear D. CDR3 size: 14 residues. Germline lookup yields CDR1 MDHEN and CDR2 SYDVKM. V was cut by 1 base and J by 0 bases, with 4 bases left in between. Complete variable domain (other parts from reference TRBV28 and TRBJ1-3): DVKVTQSSRYLVKRTGEKVFLECVQDMDHENMFWYRQDPGLGLRLIYFSYDVKMKEKGDIPEGYSVSREKKERFSLILESASTNQTSMYLCASSLLASGNTIYFGEGSWLTVV.

This chain joins TRBV3-1 (or the pseudogene TRBV3-2) and TRBJ2-1, with D possibly TRBD1 on 6 matching bases. Trimming pared 1 base from V and 10 bases from J, leaving 17 bases between. The germline V gene encodes CDR1 LGHDT and CDR2 YNNKEL (reference sequence). There are 15 residues in the CDR3. The CDR3: CASSQGYNREREQFF. DNA for the CDR3: TGTGCCAGCAGCCAAGGTTATAACAGGGAAAGGGAGCAGTTCTTC.

V usage is TRBV6-2 or TRBV6-3 and J usage is TRBJ2-2, with no clear D. Looked up from germline, CDR1 is MNHEY and CDR2 is SVGEGT. Between the trimmed V and J ends, which lost 6 bases and 3 bases, there was a span of 8 bases. The CDR3 is made up of 13 amino acids. The CDR3 DNA is TGTGCCAGCAGCCGAGGCGACACCGGGGAGCTGTTTTTT. Protein product: CASSRGDTGELFF.

The chain carries TRBV18 and TRBJ2-1; 7 positions match TRBD2. The CDR3 is 14 residues long. CDR1 and CDR2 from the germline V gene are KGHSH and LQKENI. V dropped 3 bases and J dropped 5; count of bases not matched to a gene: 4. CDR3 nucleotide sequence: TGTGCCAGCTCACCCAGGACTAGGGACAATGAGCAGTTCTTC. Protein product: CASSPRTRDNEQFF.

Remarks on this clone: Other DNA sequences in the sample encode the same CDR3. V gene TRBV3-1 (or the pseudogene TRBV3-2) combines with J gene TRBJ1-6; D ambiguous. This CDR3 has 15 amino acids. The germline V gene has CDR1 LGHDT and CDR2 YNNKEL (reference sequence). Trimming stripped 4 bases from V and 2 bases from J, with 9 bases between. The CDR3 spells CASSLGGTYNSPLHF. The CDR3 coding sequence is TGTGCCAGCAGCCTCGGAGGGACCTATAATTCACCCCTCCACTTT.

This chain joins TRBV28 and TRBJ2-3; 7 bases match TRBD1. V dropped 6 bases and J dropped 4; count of bases not matched to a gene: 4. Per germline, CDR1 MDHEN and CDR2 SYDVKM. CDR3 length equals 13 residues. In nucleotides, the CDR3 is TGTGCCAGCAGCCTAGGGGGCCCAGATACGCAGTATTTT. As protein: CASSLGGPDTQYF.

This clone has just one count. The rearrangement joins TRBV25-1 to TRBJ1-1; possibly TRBD1 for D (5 bases). The length of the CDR3 is 14 residues. Germline lookup yields CDR1 MGHDK and CDR2 SYGVNS. Trimming shortened V by 8 bases and J by 6 bases, and 19 bases separated the two germline ends. The CDR3 is CASHGLGRRAEAFF. DNA for the CDR3: TGTGCCAGCCACGGGCTGGGACGTCGCGCTGAAGCTTTCTTT. Supplemented by reference TRBV25-1 and TRBJ1-1, the full variable domain reads EADIYQTPRYLVIGTGKKITLECSQTMGHDKMYWYQQDPGMELHLIHYSYGVNSTEKGDLSSESTVSRIRTEHFPLTLESARPSHTSQYLCASHGLGRRAEAFFGQGTRLTVV.

The chain joins TRBV28 to TRBJ2-3, with TRBD2 matching over 9 bases. The J segment lost 0 bases and the V segment lost 3 bases, leaving 16 bases of the junction unmatched. The length of the CDR3 is 20 residues. The germline V gene has CDR1 MDHEN and CDR2 SYDVKM. CDR3: CASSFLGIAGDSSSTDTQYF. CDR3 DNA: TGTGCCAGCAGTTTTCTGGGGATAGCGGGGGACTCCTCTAGCACAGATACGCAGTATTTT.

This clone was detected once. CDR3 coding DNA: TGTGCCAGCAGCCACTCCGGGGGAAACGGGTACGAGCAGTACTTC. Translating gives CASSHSGGNGYEQYF. J is TRBJ2-7 and V is TRBV3-1 (or the pseudogene TRBV3-2); tentatively, D is TRBD2 (6 bases). Looked up from germline, CDR1 is LGHDT and CDR2 is YNNKEL (reference sequence). The CDR3 is 15 amino acids. V was shortened by 3 bases and J by 4 bases, with 16 bases between the two germline ends.

This chain joins TRBV19 and TRBJ1-2, with TRBD1 matching over 8 bases. V trimming: 4 bases; J trimming: 6 bases; junction bases outside the gene matches: 4. Germline V gene lookup returns CDR1 LNHDA and CDR2 SQIVND (reference sequence). CDR3 length: 13 amino acids. In DNA, the CDR3 is TGTGCCAGTAGTACCATACAGGGGGATGGCTACACCTTC. Its translation: CASSTIQGDGYTF.

This chain links TRBV5-4 with TRBJ1-2, with 9 positions matching TRBD1. Germline assignment: CDR1 SGHNT and CDR2 YYREEE (reference sequence). V was pared by 6 bases and J by 4 bases, with 10 bases of the junction left unmatched. CDR3 length: 15 amino acids. The DNA of the CDR3 is TGTGCCAGCACCGTAGGGACAGGGACAATCTATGGCTACACCTTC. It codes for CASTVGTGTIYGYTF.

This clone was detected only a few times. CDR3 loop: CASSRGQGEAFF. In DNA form, the CDR3 reads TGTGCCAGCAGCCGTGGACAGGGCGAAGCTTTCTTT. The V call is TRBV7-9, the J call TRBJ1-1; 8 bases match TRBD1. V lost 5 bases and J lost 8; bases outside the gene matches: 4. CDR3 length: 12 residues. Germline V lookup: CDR1 SEHNR, CDR2 FQNEAQ (reference sequence).

The chain recombines TRBV19 with TRBJ2-6; possible D gene TRBD1, 6 bases. The V gene lost 9 bases and the J gene lost 0 bases, with 18 bases spanning the gap. Germline loops: CDR1 LNHDA, CDR2 SQIVND (reference sequence). The CDR3 contains 17 residues. The CDR3 DNA follows: TGTGCCAGCGAGGGGGTAAAAAGGGACTCTGGGGCCAACGTCCTGACTTTC. Translating it yields CASEGVKRDSGANVLTF. Drawing the rest from reference TRBV19 and TRBJ2-6, the complete variable domain is DGGITQSPKYLFRKEGQNVTLSCEQNLNHDAMYWYRQDPGQGLRLIYYSQIVNDFQKGDIAEGYSVSREKKESFPLTVTSAQKNPTAFYLCASEGVKRDSGANVLTFGAGSRLTVL.

V usage is TRBV18 and J usage is TRBJ1-1; the D gene is possibly TRBD1 (5 bases). The V end lost 4 bases, the J end lost 5 bases, and 11 bases lay between the germline ends. Germline-derived CDR1 and CDR2 are KGHSH and LQKENI. The CDR3 loop spans 13 amino acids. The CDR3 sequence: CASSRGESTEAFF. CDR3 nucleotides: TGTGCCAGCTCACGAGGGGAAAGTACTGAAGCTTTCTTT.

This chain connects TRBV10-1 to TRBJ1-2; TRBD1 might be the D (6 bases). The germline CDR1 and CDR2 sequences are WNHNN and SYGVQD (reference sequence). The germline V and J ends were trimmed by 8 bases and 7 bases, with 11 bases remaining between them. The CDR3 length is 11 residues. The CDR3 region is CASWGLFGYTF. CDR3 in DNA: TGCGCCAGCTGGGGGCTATTTGGCTACACCTTC.